The 13 T cell receptor beta chains below come from one sample, sequenced in a study of blood T cell repertoires in COVID-19. Sequenced by immunoSEQ multiplex PCR; TCRdb stores in-frame clones only, minus some. The sample consists of some 250,000 clones, around four fifths of them appearing once. The sequencing sample was made of peripheral blood. These receptors were collected from an elderly man with acute or convalescent COVID-19.

V gene TRBV4-2 combines with J gene TRBJ2-7; D unclear. In germline, CDR1 is LGHNA, CDR2 YNFKEQ. V lost 2 bases to trimming and J lost 3 bases, with 17 bases between them. The length of the CDR3 is 16 residues. CDR3 protein: CASSQSNAARGYEQYF. CDR3 sequence (DNA): TGTGCCAGCAGCCAATCAAACGCGGCACGCGGCTACGAGCAGTACTTC.

The V and J genes are TRBV6-1 and TRBJ2-1, with D uncertain. The CDR3 runs 11 residues. V shed 3 bases and J shed 9 bases, with 6 bases lying between them. Germline assignment: CDR1 MNHNS and CDR2 SASEGT. For the CDR3, the DNA is TGTGCCAGCAGTGATTGGAGTGAGCAGTTCTTC. Its translation: CASSDWSEQFF.

In DNA, the CDR3 is TGTGCCAGCTCACCAAATGGGCTGGAAAAACTGTTTTTT. Protein sequence: CASSPNGLEKLFF. The V call is TRBV18, the J call TRBJ1-4, with D uncertain. With 2 bases removed from V and 8 bases from J, the gap between germline ends came to 9 bases. This CDR3 spans 13 amino acids. The germline V gene has CDR1 KGHSH and CDR2 LQKENI.

The chain recombines TRBV4-1 with TRBJ2-1, with 8 bases fitting TRBD1. The CDR3 is 15 residues long. CDR1 is MGHRA and CDR2 is YSYEKL in the germline V gene. V dropped 5 bases and J dropped 8; count of bases not matched to a gene: 11. The CDR3 bases are TGCGCCAGCAGCTCTGGAGCTGGACAGGGCGATGAGCAGTTCTTC. This sequence encodes CASSSGAGQGDEQFF.

This clone was seen only a few times. The rearrangement joins TRBV4-1 to TRBJ1-2, with TRBD1 matching over 9 bases. The CDR3 covers 19 residues. The germline V gene encodes CDR1 MGHRA and CDR2 YSYEKL. The ends lost 0 bases at V and 5 bases at J; junction bases unmatched: 16. CDR3 loop: CASSQDRWDRATVAYGYTF. The DNA for the CDR3 is TGCGCCAGCAGCCAAGATCGGTGGGACAGGGCTACCGTTGCTTATGGCTACACCTTC.

The chain combines TRBV27 with TRBJ2-1; D possibly corresponds to TRBD1 (5 bases). The length of the CDR3 is 14 residues. The V end lost 7 bases, the J end lost 14 bases, and 24 bases lay between the germline ends. CDR1 is MNHEY and CDR2 is SMNVEV in the germline V gene (reference sequence). In DNA form, the CDR3 reads TGTGCCAGCATTCGGCCCCGCAGGGTGCATGGGAAGTTCTTC. It translates to CASIRPRRVHGKFF.

This rearrangement joins TRBV11-1 to TRBJ2-1; D may be TRBD1 (6 bases). The CDR3 covers 13 residues. V lost 2 bases to trimming and J lost 8 bases, with 10 bases between them. CDR1 SGHAT and CDR2 FQDESV come from the germline V gene (reference sequence). In DNA, the CDR3 is TGTGCCAGCAGCTTACGTGGGGGCGATGAGCAGTTCTTC. Translation: CASSLRGGDEQFF.

The genes are TRBV6-5 and TRBJ2-5; 7 positions match TRBD2. V was clipped by 2 bases and J by 5 bases; unmatched bases: 11. The CDR3 contains 16 residues. Germline V lookup: CDR1 MNHEY, CDR2 SVGAGI. The CDR3 region is CASSYPQREGCETQYF. The CDR3 DNA follows: TGTGCCAGCAGTTACCCACAGCGGGAAGGGTGTGAGACCCAGTACTTC.

The chain employs TRBV7-8 and TRBJ2-3, with D possibly matching TRBD2 (5 bases). The CDR3 is 15 amino acids. CDR1 is SGHVS, CDR2 FQNEAQ, per germline. Trimming took 8 bases from V and 3 from J, leaving 18 bases between them. DNA of the CDR3: TGTGCCAGCGGAGCGGACGCCCGGAGGACAGATACGCAGTATTTT. It specifies CASGADARRTDTQYF. The full variable domain, completed using reference TRBV7-8 and TRBJ2-3, is GAGVSQSPRYKVAKRGQDVALRCDPISGHVSLFWYQQALGQGPEFLTYFQNEAQLDKSGLPSDRFFAERPEGSVSTLKIQRTQQEDSAVYLCASGADARRTDTQYFGPGTRLTVL.

The rearrangement joins TRBV5-4 to TRBJ2-7, with TRBD1 matching over 9 bases. V was pared by 4 bases and J by 4 bases, with 6 bases of the junction left unmatched. This CDR3 has 14 amino acids. Germline V gene sequence: CDR1 SGHNT, CDR2 YYREEE (reference sequence). The CDR3 protein is CASSPGTGLYEQYF. DNA for the CDR3: TGTGCCAGCAGCCCCGGGACAGGGTTGTACGAGCAGTACTTC.

CDR3: CASSLEASPGLDGEQYF. The CDR3 DNA is TGCGCCAGCAGCTTGGAAGCGTCTCCGGGACTAGACGGCGAGCAGTACTTC. This chain uses TRBV5-1 with TRBJ2-7, with 8 bases matching TRBD2. V trimming: 0 bases; J trimming: 6 bases; junction bases outside the gene matches: 14. The CDR3 extends over 17 amino acids. Germline CDR1 reads SGHRS; CDR2 reads YFSETQ. The full variable domain, rest sourced from reference TRBV5-1 and TRBJ2-7, is KAGVTQTPRYLIKTRGQQVTLSCSPISGHRSVSWYQQTPGQGLQFLFEYFSETQRNKGNFPGRFSGRQFSNSRSEMNVSTLELGDSALYLCASSLEASPGLDGEQYFGPGTRLTVT.

The chain couples TRBV5-1 to TRBJ2-7, with 8 bases fitting TRBD2. Germline CDR1 and CDR2: SGHRS and YFSETQ. This CDR3 has 16 amino acids. The trim removed 2 bases at V and 0 bases at J, leaving 7 bases unmatched. As DNA, the CDR3 is TGCGCCAGCAGCTTACTTACTAGCGGAGCCTCCTACGAGCAGTACTTC. It is translated as CASSLLTSGASYEQYF. The full variable domain, its missing parts supplied by reference TRBV5-1 and TRBJ2-7, is KAGVTQTPRYLIKTRGQQVTLSCSPISGHRSVSWYQQTPGQGLQFLFEYFSETQRNKGNFPGRFSGRQFSNSRSEMNVSTLELGDSALYLCASSLLTSGASYEQYFGPGTRLTVT.

The chain carries TRBV5-1 and TRBJ1-1, with TRBD1 as a possible D gene (5 bases). Trimming took 4 bases from V and 1 from J, leaving 11 bases between them. This CDR3 spans 14 amino acids. Germline CDR1 reads SGHRS; CDR2 reads YFSETQ. The CDR3 here is CASSPRQRNTEAFF. The CDR3 bases are TGCGCCAGCAGCCCGCGACAGAGGAACACTGAAGCTTTCTTT.